Listed below are T cell receptor beta chains from one sample, sequenced in a study of cytomegalovirus exposure and HLA in healthy donors. Generated by immunoSEQ multiplex PCR, the TCRdb table keeps only in-frame clones and is missing some. The table has approximately 180,000 clones, around 70% seen once. The sample comprised PBMCs. These receptors came from a male donor in good health and CMV-seronegative. CDR3s include the opening cysteine and the closing phenylalanine or tryptophan. The D gene is left open where the match is weak. Clone size is given for some rows only: seen once, a few or many times, or a class if the clone is expanded.

TRBJ2-6	-	-	TRBV30	TGTGCCTGGAGCCTATCCCCTGGGGCCAACGTCCTGACTTTC	CAWSLSPGANVLTF
TRBJ1-5	-	-	TRBV6-1	TGTGCCAGCACCCCCCTAAGGGGTACGAATCAGCCCCAGCATTTT	CASTPLRGTNQPQHF
TRBJ2-3	-	-	TRBV19	TGTGCCAGTAGACCGGGTCAAATTCGATCGGATACGCAGTATTTT	CASRPGQIRSDTQYF
TRBJ2-1	TRBD2	few	TRBV14	TGTGCCAGCAGCCCGTGGAGTAGCGGGGGGCGTGGTGAGCAGTTCTTC	CASSPWSSGGRGEQFF
TRBJ2-3	-	-	TRBV7-8	TGTGCCAGCAGCTTAGCCTCTACAAGGGGGACGCAGTATTTT	CASSLASTRGTQYF
TRBJ2-7	TRBD1	-	TRBV6-5	TGTGCCAGCACCCGACAGGGGGGCTCCTACGAGCAGTACTTC	CASTRQGGSYEQYF
TRBJ1-1	-	-	TRBV27	TGTGCCAGCAGTTTATCCACAGTGTCCACTGAAGCTTTCTTT	CASSLSTVSTEAFF
TRBJ2-3	-	few	TRBV11-2	TGTGCCAGCAGCTTAGGCGGCCGGGGGAGCACAGATACGCAGTATTTT	CASSLGGRGSTDTQYF
TRBJ2-5	-	-	TRBV5-6	TGTGCCAGCAGCTTAGCGGGCAGGGTGGTTGAGACCCAGTACTTC	CASSLAGRVVETQYF
TRBJ2-1	-	-	TRBV27	TGTGCCACCTCCCGCGCGGTGTCCTACAATGAGCAGTTCTTC	CATSRAVSYNEQFF
TRBJ2-1	TRBD2	-	TRBV5-8	TGTGCCAGCAGCTTCACTAGCGCCCACAATGAGCAGTTCTTC	CASSFTSAHNEQFF
TRBJ2-1	-	once	TRBV30	TGTGCCTGGAGTGTAACTAATGAGCAGTTCTTC	CAWSVTNEQFF
TRBJ1-2	-	-	TRBV6-1	TGTGCCAGCAGTGAATCGATGGCTTATGGCTACACCTTC	CASSESMAYGYTF
TRBJ2-3	TRBD2	few	TRBV6-5	TGTGCCAGCAGTTACGGACTAGCGGACACAGATACGCAGTATTTT	CASSYGLADTDTQYF
TRBJ2-7	TRBD2	-	TRBV6-5	TGTGCCAGCAACAGGACTAGCGGGTTCGTCTACGAGCAGTACTTC	CASNRTSGFVYEQYF
TRBJ2-7	TRBD1	-	TRBV9	TGTGCCAGCAGCGGAACAGGGGATCCCTACGAGCAGTACTTC	CASSGTGDPYEQYF
TRBJ2-1	TRBD1	-	TRBV6-5	TGTGCCAGCAGTTACGAAGGACAGGGGATGACTGAGCAGTTCTTC	CASSYEGQGMTEQFF
TRBJ2-3	TRBD1	-	TRBV2	TGTGCCAGCAGTGAACAGACAGGGCCTAGCACAGATACGCAGTATTTT	CASSEQTGPSTDTQYF
TRBJ2-1	-	-	TRBV6-6	TGTGCCAGCAGCCCCACTAGCCCCACCGCGGGTGAGCAGTTCTTC	CASSPTSPTAGEQFF
TRBJ2-1	TRBD1	-	TRBV20-1	TGCAGTGCTGGACAGGGGCACTTCTTC	CSAGQGHFF
TRBJ2-1	-	-	TRBV4-1	TGCGCCAGCAGCCAAGAGGTTTCAGTAATAAGCAATGAGCAGTTCTTC	CASSQEVSVISNEQFF
TRBJ2-1	-	-	TRBV4-2	TGTGCCAGCAGCCAAGAGGCTAGTCCGTACAATGAGCAGTTCTTC	CASSQEASPYNEQFF
TRBJ1-2	-	-	TRBV6-6	TGTGCCAGCATACCGGACTGGGACTATGGCTACACCTTC	CASIPDWDYGYTF
TRBJ2-1	TRBD2	-	TRBV7-9	TGTTCCAGCAGCTTAGTGGCTAGCGGGCACAATGAGCAGTTCTTC	CSSSLVASGHNEQFF
TRBJ1-6	TRBD1	once	TRBV30	TGTGCCTGGAGACCGTTGTCGGGACAGAGCCCCTATAATTCACCCCTCCACTTT	CAWRPLSGQSPYNSPLHF
TRBJ2-1	TRBD1	-	TRBV7-6	TGTGCCAGCAGCTTAGGGGACAGGACCTACAATGAGCAGTTCTTC	CASSLGDRTYNEQFF
TRBJ1-5	-	few	TRBV30	TGTGCCTGGAGTGTAGATCCCGGTCAGCCCCAGCATTTT	CAWSVDPGQPQHF
TRBJ1-5	TRBD1	-	TRBV30	TGTGCCTGGGGGGACAGGGGTAATCAGCCCCAGCATTTT	CAWGDRGNQPQHF
TRBJ2-1	-	-	TRBV7-2	TGTGCCAGCAGCTCTACTAGCATCTCCTACAATGAGCAGTTCTTC	CASSSTSISYNEQFF
TRBJ1-5	-	-	TRBV13	TGTGCCAGCAGCTTAGGACAGGGAGATCAGCCCCAGCATTTT	CASSLGQGDQPQHF
TRBJ1-6	TRBD1	-	TRBV18	TGTGCCAGCTCATACGGGACAGATAATTCACCCCTCCACTTT	CASSYGTDNSPLHF
TRBJ2-7	-	-	TRBV27	TGTGCCAGCAGCCATTCCGTCTACGAGCAGTACTTC	CASSHSVYEQYF
TRBJ2-1	TRBD2	once	TRBV30	TGTGCCTGGAGACCCCTAGCGGGGGCCTTCTCCTCCTACAATGAGCAGTTCTTC	CAWRPLAGAFSSYNEQFF
TRBJ1-5	-	few	TRBV6-6	TGTGCCAGCAGTTACCCTACCTCTGGTAGCAATCAGCCCCAGCATTTT	CASSYPTSGSNQPQHF
TRBJ1-5	-	once	TRBV2	TGTGCCAGCAGTCCAAGGGGGGGCAGCGGCAATCAGCCCCAGCATTTT	CASSPRGGSGNQPQHF
TRBJ1-5	-	-	TRBV2	TGTGCCAGCAGTCCTTTTGGCAGCAATCAGCCCCAGCATTTT	CASSPFGSNQPQHF
TRBJ2-3	-	-	TRBV4-1	TGCGCCAGCAGCGTCCAGATTATGGATACGCAGTATTTT	CASSVQIMDTQYF
TRBJ2-1	TRBD1	-	TRBV28	TGTGCCAGCAGGCCTTGGACAGGGGGGGGCAATGAGCAGTTCTTC	CASRPWTGGGNEQFF
TRBJ1-2	TRBD1	few	TRBV6-5	TGTGCCAGCAGTAACACAGGGGTCGTCGGCTACACCTTC	CASSNTGVVGYTF